A single T cell receptor beta chain is shown here with its context. This entry comes from a study of blood T cell repertoires in COVID-19. Study at large: Whether acute or convalescent, the COVID-19 samples came from the United States, Italy and Spain. Nucleic acid was either cDNA or gDNA, and it came from T cells, B-cell-depleted T cells, or PBMCs.

In the authors' workflow: Amplification of reference gene primers was used by the study to estimate nucleated cell counts. Data came from immunoSEQ multiplex PCR; TCRdb stores just in-frame clones and leaves some out. From that table come the V and J calls and clone size; the DNA was used to work out D and trimming. The sample carries around 130,000 clones, around 83% recorded once. This CDR3 contains 15 residues. Germline values: CDR1 LNHDA, CDR2 SQIVND (reference sequence). The V gene end was trimmed by 5 bases and the J gene end by 4 bases; junction bases not matched to a gene: 7. The origin of this receptor is a human donor in a cohort sampled during active COVID-19. Sequenced: peripheral blood. This chain links TRBV19 with TRBJ1-5, with 8 bases aligning to TRBD1. CDR3: CASSPTGTGNQPQHF. The CDR3 nucleotides are TGTGCCAGTAGTCCCACCGGGACAGGAAATCAGCCCCAGCATTTT.